This T cell receptor beta chain was profiled in a study of blood T cell repertoires in COVID-19 (dated by TCRdb to the early 2020s). For the study in its entirety: Samples from collaborators originated in the United States, Italy and Spain and spanned both the acute and convalescent phases of COVID-19. The material from the prospective study consisted of cDNA or gDNA derived from T cells, B-cell-depleted T cells, or PBMCs. Subjects who had been exposed to COVID-19, were actively infected with it, or had recovered from it provided the deeply sampled blood TCRbeta repertoires that made up the dataset. The repertoires were made available in a free public database intended to serve as a resource for research on the immune response to SARS-CoV-2. Samples were obtained from the ongoing ImmuneRACE study (first 160 participants) and from approximately 1,200 subjects provided by 6 global collaborators. Sample metadata almost always included a de-identified subject ID, COVID-19 status, age in years and sex. Where available, HLA class I and class II types were obtained from metadata supplied by the sample provider rather than from assay-based typing. Overall study results and their limits: How much clinical and demographic metadata was included differed by source and by participant, and the metadata was provided uncurated.

A note on this clone: What this receptor recognizes is not known. There are no base qualities to consult, and no much larger clone falls within one base.

The collaborating institutions used their own protocols to collect whole blood in K2EDTA tubes. For TCRbeta analysis, collaborators shipped samples as frozen whole blood, isolated PBMCs, or DNA extracted from either of those sample types. Trimming leaves V shorter by 6 bases and J shorter by 5 bases, with the junction holding 6 bases beyond the gene matches. CDR1 and CDR2 (SGHVS, FNYEAQ) derive from the germline V gene. The cysteine opens and the phenylalanine closes a CDR3 of 14 amino acids. CDR3 DNA is the only sequence kept; it has 42 bases, read in frame from the first base. The immunoSEQ Assay, a bias-controlled multiplex PCR, was used to amplify TCRbeta CDR3 regions from genomic DNA. As for the original processing: The number of nucleated cells in each sample was estimated by amplification of reference gene primers within the assay. Sequence reads were collapsed and filtered to measure the absolute abundance of every unique TCRbeta CDR3 rearrangement. For each sample, productive Simpson clonality was calculated as the square root of Simpson's diversity index over productive rearrangements. This immuneACCESS table, as held by TCRdb, lists in-frame sequences with V and J called but not all clones. Of the missing ones, under half trace to an unresolved V gene in checked studies; the others have no known cause. The V and J calls and clone size are taken from that table; D and trimming were inferred from the DNA. The sample table lists approximately 200,000 clones, approximately 79% of them with a count of one. 17% of the sample belongs to the ten largest clones.

This chain joins TRBV7-6 to TRBJ2-1, with TRBD1 matching 8 junction bases. This clonotype was obtained from a man aged 55 to 70 with active or convalescent COVID-19. Sample: peripheral blood. DNA sequence: TGTGCCAGCAGACGCCGGACAGGGAACAATGAGCAGTTCTTC. Protein translation: CASRRRTGNNEQFF.